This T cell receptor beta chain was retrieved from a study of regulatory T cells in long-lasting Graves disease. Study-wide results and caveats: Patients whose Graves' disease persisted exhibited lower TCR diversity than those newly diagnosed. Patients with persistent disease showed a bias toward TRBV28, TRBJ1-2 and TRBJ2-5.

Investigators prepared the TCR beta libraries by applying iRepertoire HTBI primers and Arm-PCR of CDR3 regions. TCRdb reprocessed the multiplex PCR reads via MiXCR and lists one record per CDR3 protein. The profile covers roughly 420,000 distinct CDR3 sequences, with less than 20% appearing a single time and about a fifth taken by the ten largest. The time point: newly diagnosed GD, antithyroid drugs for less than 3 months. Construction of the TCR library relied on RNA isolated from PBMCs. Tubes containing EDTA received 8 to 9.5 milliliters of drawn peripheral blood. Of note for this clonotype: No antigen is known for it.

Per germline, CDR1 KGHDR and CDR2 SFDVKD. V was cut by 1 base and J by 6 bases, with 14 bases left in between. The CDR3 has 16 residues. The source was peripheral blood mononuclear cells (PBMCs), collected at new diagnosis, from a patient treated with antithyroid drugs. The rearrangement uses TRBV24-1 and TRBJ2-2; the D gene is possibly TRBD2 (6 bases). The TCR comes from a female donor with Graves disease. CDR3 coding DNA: TGTGCCACCAGTGATTTTGGAACGGGAGACGCCGGGGAGCTGTTTTTT. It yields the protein CATSDFGTGDAGELFF.